These 14 T cell receptor beta chains were all obtained from the same sample, sequenced in a study of shared clonotypes between healthy human individuals. The assay was immunoSEQ multiplex PCR, and TCRdb's table has in-frame clones only and misses some. The sample records roughly 2.1 million clones, approximately 94% being singletons. CD8 cells regarded as naive lacked CD45RO, were positively chosen for CCR7, and omitted terminally differentiated effector memory CD45RA+ cells. Sequenced sample: naive CD8+ T cells from PBMCs. All receptors come from a man between 18 and 35 years old in good health. Some clones in this sample may be carry-over from other donors' samples.

A single count supports this clone. The chain combines TRBV28 with TRBJ2-5; D possibly matches TRBD1 or TRBD2 (6 bases each). Trimming removed 2 bases at V and 5 bases at J, with 15 bases between. CDR3 length equals 15 residues. Germline assignment: CDR1 MDHEN and CDR2 SYDVKM. The CDR3 DNA follows: TGTGCCAGCAGTTTAGAAGCAGGGGCGGGGGAGACCCAGTACTTC. Protein product: CASSLEAGAGETQYF. Full variable domain (rest looked up from reference TRBV28 and TRBJ2-5): DVKVTQSSRYLVKRTGEKVFLECVQDMDHENMFWYRQDPGLGLRLIYFSYDVKMKEKGDIPEGYSVSREKKERFSLILESASTNQTSMYLCASSLEAGAGETQYFGPGTRLLVL.

The chain has TRBV7-9 and TRBJ1-1; TRBD1 aligns across 7 bases. The V gene end was trimmed by 4 bases and the J gene end by 0 bases; junction bases not matched to a gene: 5. The CDR3 consists of 15 residues. CDR1 SEHNR and CDR2 FQNEAQ come from the germline V gene (reference sequence). Written as DNA, the CDR3 is TGTGCCAGCAGCTCAGACAGGGAAATGAACACTGAAGCTTTCTTT. It encodes CASSSDREMNTEAFF.

V usage is TRBV6-5 and J usage is TRBJ2-7; D not resolved. V dropped 3 bases and J dropped 3 bases, with 12 bases sitting between them. This CDR3 has 14 residues. Germline CDR1 reads MNHEY; CDR2 reads SVGAGI. The CDR3 sequence is CASSYSGQHYEQYF. The CDR3 region has the DNA TGTGCCAGCAGTTATAGTGGGCAGCACTACGAGCAGTACTTC.

The chain couples TRBV29-1 to TRBJ2-2; D is undetermined. Trimming stripped 6 bases from V and 0 bases from J, with 14 bases between. The CDR3 runs 15 residues. The germline V gene encodes CDR1 SQVTM and CDR2 ANQGSEA. The CDR3 region is CSVPRAGTNTGELFF. The CDR3 nucleotides are TGCAGCGTGCCCCGGGCAGGTACGAACACCGGGGAGCTGTTTTTT.

V gene TRBV4-3 combines with J gene TRBJ2-5; unclear D gene. With 3 bases removed from V and 5 bases from J, the gap between germline ends came to 13 bases. CDR1 is LGHNA and CDR2 is YSLEER in the germline V gene. CDR3 length equals 14 residues. The DNA for the CDR3 is TGCGCCAGCAGCCATTTAGACCTGGGGGAGACCCAGTACTTC. Its protein product is CASSHLDLGETQYF.

The chain employs TRBV6-5 and TRBJ2-7; D gene unclear. V was trimmed by 0 bases and J by 3 bases, leaving 6 bases between them. CDR3 length: 13 residues. Germline V gene sequence: CDR1 MNHEY, CDR2 SVGAGI. The CDR3 protein is CASSYSHSYEQYF. The CDR3, as DNA: TGTGCCAGCAGTTACTCGCACAGCTACGAGCAGTACTTC.

The chain uses TRBV7-8 and TRBJ1-2; 7 positions agree with TRBD1. There are 16 residues in the CDR3. Germline CDR1 is SGHVS and CDR2 is FQNEAQ. Trimming took 3 bases from V and 3 from J; bases not matched to a gene: 10. The CDR3 DNA sequence: TGTGCCAGCAGCTTTTCTGGCCAAGGGGGCTACTATGGCTACACCTTC. Its protein is CASSFSGQGGYYGYTF.

As regards this clone: Within the sample, other DNA sequences also encode this same CDR3. The chain uses TRBV28 and TRBJ2-7; a possible D gene is TRBD2 (5 bases). This CDR3 is built from 13 residues. V lost 5 bases and J lost 1, with 9 bases in between. The germline V gene has CDR1 MDHEN and CDR2 SYDVKM. CDR3: CASSPRGSYEQYF. The CDR3 DNA reads TGTGCCAGCAGTCCCCGGGGTTCCTACGAGCAGTACTTC. Using reference TRBV28 and TRBJ2-7 for the parts outside the CDR3, the full variable domain is DVKVTQSSRYLVKRTGEKVFLECVQDMDHENMFWYRQDPGLGLRLIYFSYDVKMKEKGDIPEGYSVSREKKERFSLILESASTNQTSMYLCASSPRGSYEQYFGPGTRLTVT.

The chain has TRBV7-2 and TRBJ2-7; 8 bases agree with TRBD2. The V segment lost 5 bases and the J segment 2 bases; nucleotides outside the gene matches: 5. The CDR3 extends over 14 amino acids. Germline V lookup: CDR1 SGHTA, CDR2 FQGNSA. The DNA for the CDR3 is TGTGCCAGCAGCAAGAGCGGGAGAGCCTACGAGCAGTACTTC. Protein: CASSKSGRAYEQYF.

A single count supports this clone. The rearrangement links TRBV27 to TRBJ2-3; D is ambiguous. Trimming took 7 bases from V and 5 from J, leaving 16 bases between them. The germline V gene has CDR1 MNHEY and CDR2 SMNVEV (reference sequence). The CDR3 spans 14 residues. CDR3 in amino acids: CASIPTTGGDTQYF. The CDR3 coding sequence is TGTGCCAGCATACCAACTACTGGTGGAGATACGCAGTATTTT.

This clone was detected once. V gene TRBV19 combines with J gene TRBJ2-6; D not resolved. Per the germline V gene, CDR1 is LNHDA and CDR2 is SQIVND (reference sequence). Trimming took off 7 bases at V and 1 base at J, with 14 bases between the two ends. The CDR3 is 16 amino acids. The DNA for the CDR3 is TGTGCCAGTAAATCAGCACGGGTGTCTGGGGCCAACGTCCTGACTTTC. Its protein is CASKSARVSGANVLTF.

The chain carries TRBV11-2 and TRBJ2-3; 9 bases fit TRBD1. The CDR3 is made up of 15 amino acids. J lost 4 bases, V lost 4 bases, and 6 bases had no gene match. Germline assignment: CDR1 SGHAT and CDR2 FQNNGV. The CDR3 DNA reads as TGTGCCAGCAGCTCGAGACAGGGGGTCCCAGATACGCAGTATTTT. Amino acid sequence: CASSSRQGVPDTQYF.

This clone has a single count. The rearrangement links TRBV4-1 to TRBJ1-5; D possibly corresponds to TRBD1 (5 bases). The CDR3 covers 17 residues. The germline V and J ends were trimmed by 0 bases and 6 bases, with 18 bases remaining between them. Per germline, CDR1 MGHRA and CDR2 YSYEKL. CDR3 protein: CASSQEPGGGNRQPQHF. The DNA for the CDR3 is TGCGCCAGCAGCCAAGAGCCCGGGGGGGGGAATCGTCAGCCCCAGCATTTT.

The genes are TRBV9 and TRBJ2-7, with 9 bases lining up with TRBD2. Germline V gene data show CDR1 as SGDLS and CDR2 as YYNGEE. V lost 2 bases, J lost 7 bases, and 7 bases stayed unmatched. The CDR3 extends over 14 amino acids. CDR3 coding DNA: TGTGCCAGCAGCGTTTCAGAGGGACTAGCTGAGCAGTACTTC. Translation: CASSVSEGLAEQYF.